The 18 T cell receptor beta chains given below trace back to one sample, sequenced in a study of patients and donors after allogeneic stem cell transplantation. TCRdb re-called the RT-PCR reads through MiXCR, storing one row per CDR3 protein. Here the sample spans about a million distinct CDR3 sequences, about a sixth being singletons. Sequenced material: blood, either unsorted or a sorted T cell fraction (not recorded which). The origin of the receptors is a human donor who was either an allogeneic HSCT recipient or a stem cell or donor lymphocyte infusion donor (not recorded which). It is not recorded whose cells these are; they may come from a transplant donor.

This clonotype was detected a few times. The CDR3 bases are TGTGCCAGCTCACGATTAACCGGAACTGGGGGCTACACCTTC. This codes for CASSRLTGTGGYTF. The gene calls are TRBV18 and TRBJ1-2; unclear D gene. Per germline, CDR1 KGHSH and CDR2 LQKENI. The CDR3 extends over 14 amino acids. V lost 4 bases to trimming and J lost 8 bases, with 17 bases between them.

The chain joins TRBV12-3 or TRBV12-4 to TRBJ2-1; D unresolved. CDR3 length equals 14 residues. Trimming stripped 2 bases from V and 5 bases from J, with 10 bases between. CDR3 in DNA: TGTGCCAGCAGTTTAAGGCGGTATAACAATGAGCAGTTCTTC. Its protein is CASSLRRYNNEQFF.

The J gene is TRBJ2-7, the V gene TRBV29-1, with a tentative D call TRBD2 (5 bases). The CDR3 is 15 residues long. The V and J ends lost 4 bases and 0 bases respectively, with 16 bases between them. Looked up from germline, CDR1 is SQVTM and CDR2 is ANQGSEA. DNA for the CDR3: TGCAGCGTTGTGGTCCAGCGGCCAAACTCCTACGAGCAGTACTTC. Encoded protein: CSVVVQRPNSYEQYF.

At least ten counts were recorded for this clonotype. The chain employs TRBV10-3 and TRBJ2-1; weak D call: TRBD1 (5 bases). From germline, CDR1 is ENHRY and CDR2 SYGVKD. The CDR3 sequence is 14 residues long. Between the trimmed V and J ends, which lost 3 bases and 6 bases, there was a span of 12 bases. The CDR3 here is CAISDGPRGNEQFF. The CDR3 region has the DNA TGTGCCATCAGTGACGGCCCAAGGGGCAATGAGCAGTTCTTC.

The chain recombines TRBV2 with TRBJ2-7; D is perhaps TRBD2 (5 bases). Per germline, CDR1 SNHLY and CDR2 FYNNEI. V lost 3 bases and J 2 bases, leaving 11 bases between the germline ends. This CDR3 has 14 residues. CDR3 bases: TGTGCCAGCAGTGACGGTGAGGGCCCCTACGAGCAGTACTTC. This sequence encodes CASSDGEGPYEQYF.

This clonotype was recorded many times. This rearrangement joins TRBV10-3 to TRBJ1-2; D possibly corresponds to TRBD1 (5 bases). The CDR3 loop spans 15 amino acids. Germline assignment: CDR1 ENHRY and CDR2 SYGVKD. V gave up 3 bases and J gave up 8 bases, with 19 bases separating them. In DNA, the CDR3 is TGTGCCATCAGTGACCCCCCAGGGCATTATGACGGCTACACCTTC. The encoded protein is CAISDPPGHYDGYTF.

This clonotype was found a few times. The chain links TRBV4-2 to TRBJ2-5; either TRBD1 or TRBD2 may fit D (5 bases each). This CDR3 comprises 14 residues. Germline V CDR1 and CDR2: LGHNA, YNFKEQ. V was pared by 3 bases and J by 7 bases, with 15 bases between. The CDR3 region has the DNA TGTGCCAGCAGCCAGTGGGACGGCCAGGGGACCCAGTACTTC. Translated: CASSQWDGQGTQYF.

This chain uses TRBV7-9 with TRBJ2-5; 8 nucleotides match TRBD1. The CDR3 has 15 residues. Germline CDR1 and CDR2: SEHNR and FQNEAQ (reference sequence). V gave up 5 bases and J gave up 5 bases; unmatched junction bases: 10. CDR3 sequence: CASSPHGQGDETQYF. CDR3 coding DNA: TGTGCCAGCAGCCCTCACGGACAGGGCGACGAGACCCAGTACTTC. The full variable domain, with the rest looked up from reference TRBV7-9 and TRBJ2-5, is DTGVSQNPRHKITKRGQNVTFRCDPISEHNRLYWYRQTLGQGPEFLTYFQNEAQLEKSRLLSDRFSAERPKGSFSTLEIQRTEQGDSAMYLCASSPHGQGDETQYFGPGTRLLVL.

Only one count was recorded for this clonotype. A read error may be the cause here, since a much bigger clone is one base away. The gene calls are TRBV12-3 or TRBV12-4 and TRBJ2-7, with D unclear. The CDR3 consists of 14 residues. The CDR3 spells CDSSLGGRNYEQYF. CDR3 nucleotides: TGTGACAGCAGTTTAGGCGGCCGGAACTACGAGCAGTACTTC.

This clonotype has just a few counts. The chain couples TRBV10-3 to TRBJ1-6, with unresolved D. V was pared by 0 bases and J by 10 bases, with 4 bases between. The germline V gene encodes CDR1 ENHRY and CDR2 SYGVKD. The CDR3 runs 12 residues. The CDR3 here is CAISESGSPLHF. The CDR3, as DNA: TGTGCCATCAGTGAGTCGGGATCACCCCTCCACTTT.

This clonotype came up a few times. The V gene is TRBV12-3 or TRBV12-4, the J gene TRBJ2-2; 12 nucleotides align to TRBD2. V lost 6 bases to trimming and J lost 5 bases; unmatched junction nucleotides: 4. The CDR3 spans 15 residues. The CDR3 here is CASRLAGGQTGELFF. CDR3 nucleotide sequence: TGTGCCAGCAGACTAGCGGGAGGTCAGACCGGGGAGCTGTTTTTT.

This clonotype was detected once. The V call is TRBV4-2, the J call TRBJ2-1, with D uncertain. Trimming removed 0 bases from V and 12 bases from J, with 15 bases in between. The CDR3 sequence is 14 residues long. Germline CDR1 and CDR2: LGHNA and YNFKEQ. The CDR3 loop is CASSQDAGSQGQFF. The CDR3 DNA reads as TGTGCCAGCAGCCAAGATGCAGGCAGCCAAGGGCAGTTCTTC.

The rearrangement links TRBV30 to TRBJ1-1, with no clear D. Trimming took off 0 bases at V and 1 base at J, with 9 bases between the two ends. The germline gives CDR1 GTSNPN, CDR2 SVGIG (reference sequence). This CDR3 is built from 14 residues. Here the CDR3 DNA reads TGTGCCTGGAGTGTAACCATGACGAACACTGAAGCTTTCTTT. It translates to CAWSVTMTNTEAFF.

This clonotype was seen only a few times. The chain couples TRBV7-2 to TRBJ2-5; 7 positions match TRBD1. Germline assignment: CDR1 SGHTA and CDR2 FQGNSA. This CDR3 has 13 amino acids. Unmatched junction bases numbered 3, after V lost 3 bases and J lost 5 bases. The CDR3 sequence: CASSFTGDETQYF. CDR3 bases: TGTGCCAGCAGCTTCACAGGGGATGAGACCCAGTACTTC.

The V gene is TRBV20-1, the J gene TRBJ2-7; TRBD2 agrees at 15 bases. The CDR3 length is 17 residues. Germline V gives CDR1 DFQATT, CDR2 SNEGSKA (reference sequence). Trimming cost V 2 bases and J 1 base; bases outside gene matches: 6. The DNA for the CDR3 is TGCAGTGCTAGATCCGGACTAGCGGGAGGGGGGTCCTACGAGCAGTACTTC. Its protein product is CSARSGLAGGGSYEQYF.

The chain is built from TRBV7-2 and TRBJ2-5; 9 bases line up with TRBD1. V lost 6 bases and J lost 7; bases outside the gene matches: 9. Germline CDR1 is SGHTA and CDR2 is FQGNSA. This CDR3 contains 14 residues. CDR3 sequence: CASRPTGGKGTQYF. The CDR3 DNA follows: TGTGCCAGCAGGCCAACAGGGGGCAAGGGGACCCAGTACTTC.

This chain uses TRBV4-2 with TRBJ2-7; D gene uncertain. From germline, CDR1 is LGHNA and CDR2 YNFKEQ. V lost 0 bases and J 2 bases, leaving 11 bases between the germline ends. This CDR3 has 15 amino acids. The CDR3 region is CASSQETTVTYEQYF. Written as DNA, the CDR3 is TGTGCCAGCAGCCAAGAAACTACGGTAACCTACGAGCAGTACTTC.

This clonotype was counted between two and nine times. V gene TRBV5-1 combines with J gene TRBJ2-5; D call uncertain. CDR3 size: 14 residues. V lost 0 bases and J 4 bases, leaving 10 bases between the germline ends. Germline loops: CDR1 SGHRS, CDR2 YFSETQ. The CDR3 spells CASSLALLRETQYF. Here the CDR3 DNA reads TGCGCCAGCAGCTTGGCCCTTCTGAGAGAGACCCAGTACTTC.